This record covers a single TCR beta chain. This specimen comes from a study of T-cell reconstitution after alpha-beta-depleted transplantation in children. Trimming took 6 bases from V and 3 from J; bases not matched to a gene: 6. This CDR3 has 13 amino acids. Germline V CDR1 and CDR2: DFQATT, SNEGSKA (reference sequence). TCRbeta library preparation incorporated unique molecular identifiers. TCRdb reprocessed the PCR reads via MiXCR and lists one record per CDR3 protein. Among some 390,000 distinct CDR3 sequences listed, around 20% were seen once. The sequencing used PBMCs from the stem cell graft donor, collected from the stem cell graft. This TCR was sampled from a human donor who donated a stem cell graft to a child with acute myeloid leukemia. This sequence joins TRBV20-1 and TRBJ2-7; 9 nucleotides agree with TRBD2. The CDR3 sequence: CSALAGDYYEQYF. CDR3 nucleotides: TGCAGTGCCTTAGCGGGAGATTACTACGAGCAGTACTTC.